Sequencing of this T cell receptor (beta chain) was carried out in a study of blood T cell repertoires in COVID-19. Produced via immunoSEQ multiplex PCR; TCRdb's table is partial and in-frame only. The table lists under 200,000 clones, about 87% of them singletons. Between the trimmed V and J ends, which lost 8 bases and 4 bases, there was a span of 16 bases. The germline V gene encodes CDR1 WSHSY and CDR2 SAAADI. This CDR3 region has 14 residues. This clone was seen only a few times. The chain has TRBV10-2 and TRBJ2-3, with D possibly matching TRBD2 (5 bases). The specimen sequenced was peripheral blood. This clonotype was obtained from a man between 60 and 75 years old with acute or convalescent COVID-19. The CDR3 here is CASWERTLADTQYF. The CDR3 DNA follows: TGCGCCAGCTGGGAGAGGACTCTCGCAGATACGCAGTATTTT.